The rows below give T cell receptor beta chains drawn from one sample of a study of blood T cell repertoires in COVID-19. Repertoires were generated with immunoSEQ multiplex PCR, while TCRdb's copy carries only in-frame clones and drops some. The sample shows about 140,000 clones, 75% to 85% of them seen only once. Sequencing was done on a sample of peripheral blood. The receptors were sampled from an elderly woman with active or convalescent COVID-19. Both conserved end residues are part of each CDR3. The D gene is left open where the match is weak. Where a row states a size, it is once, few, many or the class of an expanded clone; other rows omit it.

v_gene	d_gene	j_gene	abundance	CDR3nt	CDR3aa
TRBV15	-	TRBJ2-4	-	TGTGCCACCAGCGTTCTCACGGAGAAGACCAAAAACATTCAGTACTTC	CATSVLTEKTKNIQYF
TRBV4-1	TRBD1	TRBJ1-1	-	TGCGCCAGCAGCCACGACCTGGACAGGGCCATGAACACTGAAGCTTTCTTT	CASSHDLDRAMNTEAFF
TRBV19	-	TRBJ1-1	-	TGTGCCAGTAGCCGGGAGGGGCTCGGATGGACTGAAGCTTTCTTT	CASSREGLGWTEAFF
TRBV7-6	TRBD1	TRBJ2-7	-	TGTGCCAGCAGCTTAACTTCAGGACAGGCTGCCTACGAGCAGTACTTC	CASSLTSGQAAYEQYF
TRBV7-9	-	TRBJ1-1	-	TGTGCCAGCAGCTTAGTAAGTCAGTTGAACACTGAAGCTTTCTTT	CASSLVSQLNTEAFF
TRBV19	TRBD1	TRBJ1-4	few	TGTGCCAGTAGTATAGGTCGACAGGGGACCGCCACTAATGAAAAACTGTTTTTT	CASSIGRQGTATNEKLFF
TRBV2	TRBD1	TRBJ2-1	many	TGTGCCAGCGGAAGACAGGGCAGCTACAATGAGCAGTTCTTC	CASGRQGSYNEQFF
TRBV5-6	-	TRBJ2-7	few	TGTGCCAGCAGCCTTAGCTCACAACCACGGGACGAGCAGTACTTC	CASSLSSQPRDEQYF
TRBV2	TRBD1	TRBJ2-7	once	TGTGCCAGCAGTGAATACGGGACAGCTCCCTACGAGCAGTACTTC	CASSEYGTAPYEQYF
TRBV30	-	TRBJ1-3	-	TGTGCCTGGAACGGGGTGTTAGGAGCTGGAAACACCATATATTTT	CAWNGVLGAGNTIYF
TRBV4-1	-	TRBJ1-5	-	TGCGCCAGCAGCCGAAGGGTCATTGACAGCCCCCGTTGGAGTCAGCCCCAGCATTTT	CASSRRVIDSPRWSQPQHF
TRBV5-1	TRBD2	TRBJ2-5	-	TGCGCCAGCAGCGCGGGACTAGCGGGGGGGCAAGAGACCCAGTACTTC	CASSAGLAGGQETQYF
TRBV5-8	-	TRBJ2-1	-	TGTGCCAGCAGCTTAGTTCCCGGGATGTATAGCAGTTACAATGAGCAGTTCTTC	CASSLVPGMYSSYNEQFF
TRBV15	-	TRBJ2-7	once	TGTGCCACCAGCAGAGATGTGCAGGGCAATGGGCCCTACGAGCAGTACTTC	CATSRDVQGNGPYEQYF
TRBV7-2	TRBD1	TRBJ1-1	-	TGTGCCAGCAGCTTAAGGGGGCAAGGATTGACTGAAGCTTTCTTT	CASSLRGQGLTEAFF
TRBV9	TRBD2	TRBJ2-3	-	TGTGCCAGCAGCTTTAGCGGGGGGGTCACAGATACGCAGTATTTT	CASSFSGGVTDTQYF
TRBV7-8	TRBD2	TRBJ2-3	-	TGTGCCAGCAAAACCAACAGCGGGGGTTATACTAGCACAGATACGCAGTATTTT	CASKTNSGGYTSTDTQYF
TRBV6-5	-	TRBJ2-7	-	TGTGCCAGTAAAACCCAGCGGACAGACCCCTTCGAGCAGTACTTC	CASKTQRTDPFEQYF
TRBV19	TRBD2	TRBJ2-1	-	TGTGCCAGGGTAGCGGGGGGGCGTTACAATGAGCAGTTCTTC	CARVAGGRYNEQFF
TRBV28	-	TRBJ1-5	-	TGTGCCAGCAAGGGGTACAGCAATCAGCCCCAGCATTTT	CASKGYSNQPQHF
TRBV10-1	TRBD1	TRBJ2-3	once	TGCGCCAGCAGTTTTGACAGGGGTGGCACAGATACGCAGTATTTT	CASSFDRGGTDTQYF
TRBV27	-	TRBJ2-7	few	TGTGCCAGCAGTCGCACCCAGTTGCACGAGCAGTACTTC	CASSRTQLHEQYF
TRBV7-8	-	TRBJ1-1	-	TGTGCCAGCAGCATCCGGCGGGAGAGGGGGTGGCCTGAAGCTTTCTTT	CASSIRRERGWPEAFF
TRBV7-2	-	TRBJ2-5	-	TGTGCCAGCAGCCCTCAGGGTAATCTTTACTTC	CASSPQGNLYF
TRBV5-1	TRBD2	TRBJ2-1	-	TGCGCCAGCAGCTTGGCCGGCGGGGGGGCCACTGAGCAGTTCTTC	CASSLAGGGATEQFF
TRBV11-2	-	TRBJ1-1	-	TGTGCCAGCAGCTTAGGCATACAAAACACTGAAGCTTTCTTT	CASSLGIQNTEAFF
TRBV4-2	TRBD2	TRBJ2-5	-	TGTGCCAGCAGCCAAGGGGCTAGCGGGGGGACCCAAGAGACCCAGTACTTC	CASSQGASGGTQETQYF